These T cell receptor beta chains were read from a single sample in a study of shared clonotypes between healthy human individuals. Produced via immunoSEQ multiplex PCR; TCRdb's table is partial and in-frame only. The sample shows 1.5 million to 1.9 million clones, around 98% of them seen only once. Sequenced input: naive CD4+ T cells sorted from blood. These receptors all come from a man younger than 45 in good health. Both conserved end residues are part of each CDR3. A D gene is named only where the DNA matches it firmly. Not every row has a clone size; where given, it reads once, few, many or a size class.

j_gene | d_gene | v_gene | abundance | CDR3nt | CDR3aa
TRBJ1-1 | - | TRBV19 | - | TGTGCCAGTGGTGCCGGCACTGAAGCTTTCTTT | CASGAGTEAFF
TRBJ2-3 | TRBD2 | TRBV11-3 | - | TGTGCCAGCAGCTTAGGGGGGAGGGACCCAGATACGCAGTATTTT | CASSLGGRDPDTQYF
TRBJ1-1 | - | TRBV29-1 | - | TGCAGCGTTGTAAGGGCAGGGGTCCGGAGCACTGAAGCTTTCTTT | CSVVRAGVRSTEAFF
TRBJ2-5 | - | TRBV30 | - | TGTGCCTGGAGCCCAGGGCTGGAGACCCAGTACTTC | CAWSPGLETQYF
TRBJ1-1 | - | TRBV7-9 | - | TGTGCCAGCAGAGCCGCGGGTATCCGTGGAGTGAACACTGAAGCTTTCTTT | CASRAAGIRGVNTEAFF
TRBJ2-7 | - | TRBV5-6 | once | TGTGCCAGCAGCGCTAGGGGTTCAGCATCCTACGAGCAGTACTTC | CASSARGSASYEQYF
TRBJ1-4 | TRBD1 | TRBV18 | once | TGTGCCAGCTCAAGAGGGACAGGGGGTCCTGAAAAACTGTTTTTT | CASSRGTGGPEKLFF
TRBJ1-2 | - | TRBV7-9 | - | TGTGCCAGCAGCTTAGCAGAAACAGGAGGCACCCCTAGGGGCTACACCTTC | CASSLAETGGTPRGYTF
TRBJ1-1 | TRBD1 | TRBV28 | - | TGTGCCAGCAGTTTGGCCAGGGGGCGAAATGAAGCTTTCTTT | CASSLARGRNEAFF
TRBJ2-7 | - | TRBV28 | - | TGTGCCAGCAATGTCCCCGGGAACGAGCAGTACTTC | CASNVPGNEQYF
TRBJ1-2 | - | TRBV28 | - | TGTGCCAGCAGTTCCCCCCCTGGCTACACCTTC | CASSSPPGYTF
TRBJ2-3 | TRBD2 | TRBV7-6 | - | TGTGCCAGCAGCTCACTAGCGGGAGGACGCACAGATACGCAGTATTTT | CASSSLAGGRTDTQYF
TRBJ2-4 | - | TRBV6-6 | - | TGTGCCAGCACGGCTACGGGGTTGGCCAAAAACATTCAGTACTTC | CASTATGLAKNIQYF
TRBJ2-1 | TRBD1 | TRBV14 | once | TGTGCCAGCAGCCCCCTTCCGGGACAGGGTGGTGATGAGCAGTTCTTC | CASSPLPGQGGDEQFF
TRBJ1-4 | - | TRBV5-1 | - | TGCGCCAGCAGCCCTGACGGGGGTGAGAATGAAAAACTGTTTTTT | CASSPDGGENEKLFF
TRBJ2-2 | - | TRBV9 | - | TGTGCCAGCAGCCCCACCGGTTGGGGAATTGACACCGGGGAGCTGTTTTTT | CASSPTGWGIDTGELFF
TRBJ1-1 | - | TRBV2 | - | TGTGCCAGCACCGAAGCGTGGGGGAACACTGAAGCTTTCTTT | CASTEAWGNTEAFF
TRBJ1-1 | TRBD1 | TRBV19 | few | TGTGCCAGTAGTATAGGACAGGGGAACACTGAAGCTTTCTTT | CASSIGQGNTEAFF
TRBJ2-3 | - | TRBV7-8 | - | TGTGCCAGCAGCTTAGTGAGTTACTCGGCAGATACGCAGTATTTT | CASSLVSYSADTQYF
TRBJ1-4 | - | TRBV2 | once | TGTGCCAGCATTGCCAGGCTGAAAACTAATGAAAAACTGTTTTTT | CASIARLKTNEKLFF
TRBJ1-2 | - | TRBV7-9 | once | TGTGCCAGCAGCCCCGGACAGCACCTTAACTATGGCTACACCTTC | CASSPGQHLNYGYTF
TRBJ1-1 | - | TRBV10-1 | - | TGCGCCAGCTCCCCAAACAGGGTGAACACTGAAGCTTTCTTT | CASSPNRVNTEAFF
TRBJ1-1 | - | TRBV6-1 | - | TGTGCCAGCAGTGATCCCTTGTTAGGGATGAACACTGAAGCTTTCTTT | CASSDPLLGMNTEAFF
TRBJ1-2 | - | TRBV28 | - | TGTGCCAGCAGTCGACTTGACAGGAGACTAAACTATGGCTACACCTTC | CASSRLDRRLNYGYTF
TRBJ2-2 | - | TRBV19 | - | TGTGCCAGTCTCCGGAACACGAACACCGGGGAGCTGTTTTTT | CASLRNTNTGELFF
TRBJ2-1 | - | TRBV7-8 | - | TGTGCCAGCAGGCTTAGCGGCGGGGCCTACAATGAGCAGTTCTTC | CASRLSGGAYNEQFF
TRBJ1-3 | TRBD1 | TRBV9 | - | TGTGCCAGCAGCTCGGACAGGCTTGAAAGAAACACCATATATTTT | CASSSDRLERNTIYF
TRBJ2-2 | TRBD2 | TRBV18 | - | TGTGCCAGCTCACCTCTAGCGGGAGGCCTCGCTTACGTTGGCGGGGAGCTGTTTTTT | CASSPLAGGLAYVGGELFF
TRBJ1-5 | TRBD1 | TRBV7-8 | - | TGTGCCAGCAGCTTTGACAGGGATCAGCCCCAGCATTTT | CASSFDRDQPQHF
TRBJ2-5 | TRBD2 | TRBV13 | - | TGTGCCAGCAGCTTAATACGGGAGGCCTCCCAAGAGACCCAGTACTTC | CASSLIREASQETQYF
TRBJ1-4 | - | TRBV5-6 | - | TGTGCCAGCAGCTTGGCGCAGGGAGCAACTAATGAAAAACTGTTTTTT | CASSLAQGATNEKLFF
TRBJ1-1 | - | TRBV29-1 | - | TGCAGCGTTATCCGGGACGCGAACACTGAAGCTTTCTTT | CSVIRDANTEAFF
TRBJ1-2 | - | TRBV15 | - | TGTGCCACCAGCCCTCGGCGAGGGATCGGTGGCTACACCTTC | CATSPRRGIGGYTF
TRBJ1-5 | TRBD1 | TRBV19 | - | TGTGCCAGTAGACAGGGGCCTCGGCCCCAGCATTTT | CASRQGPRPQHF
TRBJ1-5 | - | TRBV10-3 | - | TGTGCCATCAGTGAGTCGGGGGGCAATCAGCCCCAGCATTTT | CAISESGGNQPQHF
TRBJ1-2 | - | TRBV14 | - | TGTGCCAGCAGCCAGGGGTTCCAGTATGGCTACACCTTC | CASSQGFQYGYTF
TRBJ2-5 | - | TRBV5-1 | - | TGCGCCAGCAGCTTCCAGCTCCAAGAGACCCAGTACTTC | CASSFQLQETQYF